This entry is about one T cell receptor beta chain. Per the original methods: Amplifying reference gene primers gave estimates of nucleated cell counts. Sequencing was performed with immunoSEQ multiplex PCR; in TCRdb, only in-frame clones are kept and a portion is missing. The D gene and trimming were derived from the DNA, and the V and J assignments and clone size from that table. The data hold some 250,000 clones, with about 86% observed a single time. This entry belongs to a study of blood T cell repertoires in COVID-19. Study overall: There were acute and convalescent COVID-19 samples, and they came from the United States, Italy and Spain. Sources were T cells, B-cell-depleted T cells, or PBMCs; the material itself was cDNA or gDNA.

Trimming stripped 4 bases from V and 0 bases from J, with 13 bases between. This CDR3 spans 15 amino acids. Germline CDR1 is SGHRS and CDR2 is YFSETQ. V and J are TRBV5-1 and TRBJ1-2; D is possibly TRBD1 (5 bases). The clonotype originates from a woman between 25 and 40 years old who had recovered from COVID-19. Sequenced sample: peripheral blood. For the CDR3, the DNA is TGCGCCAGCAGCAGGGAGGGGCAGTCTAACTATGGCTACACCTTC. This gives the protein CASSREGQSNYGYTF.